This T cell receptor (beta chain) was retrieved from a study of cytomegalovirus exposure and HLA in healthy donors. The assay was immunoSEQ multiplex PCR, and TCRdb's table has in-frame clones only and misses some. This table has over 200,000 clones, 87% appearing once. The germline V gene encodes CDR1 LNHDA and CDR2 SQIVND (reference sequence). V lost 1 base and J 2 bases, leaving 8 bases between the germline ends. CDR3 length: 15 amino acids. Sequencing was done on a sample of PBMCs. The chain links TRBV19 to TRBJ2-2; a weak D match, TRBD1 (5 bases). The TCR sequence derives from a woman aged 18 to 35 in good health and CMV-seropositive. CDR3 sequence reads: CASSIGTLNTGELFF. CDR3 DNA sequence: TGTGCCAGTAGTATAGGGACACTTAACACCGGGGAGCTGTTTTTT.